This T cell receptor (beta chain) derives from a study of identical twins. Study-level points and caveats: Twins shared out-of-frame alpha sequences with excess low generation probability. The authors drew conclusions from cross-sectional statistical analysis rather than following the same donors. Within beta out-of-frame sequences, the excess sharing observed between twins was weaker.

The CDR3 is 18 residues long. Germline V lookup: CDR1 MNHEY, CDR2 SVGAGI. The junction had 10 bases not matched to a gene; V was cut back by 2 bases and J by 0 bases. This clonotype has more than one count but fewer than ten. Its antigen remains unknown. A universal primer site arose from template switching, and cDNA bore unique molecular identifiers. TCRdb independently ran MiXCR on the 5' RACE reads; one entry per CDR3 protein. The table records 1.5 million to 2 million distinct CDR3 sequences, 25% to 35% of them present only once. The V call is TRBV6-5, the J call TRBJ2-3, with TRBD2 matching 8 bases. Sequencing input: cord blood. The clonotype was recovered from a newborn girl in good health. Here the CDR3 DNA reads TGTGCCAGCAGTTACAGAGTAGCGGGGCGACGAAGCACAGATACGCAGTATTTT. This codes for CASSYRVAGRRSTDTQYF.